This T cell receptor (beta chain) was found in a study of blood T cell repertoires in COVID-19. Study-wide background: T cells, B-cell-depleted T cells, or PBMCs provided the cDNA or gDNA that served as material.

The V segment lost 4 bases and the J segment 7 bases; nucleotides outside the gene matches: 5. CDR3 length equals 14 residues. Germline CDR1 reads LGHDT; CDR2 reads YNNKEL (reference sequence). Participant-given clinical history determined each cohort assignment. Two consecutive negative NP/OP PCR tests, clearance, or resolved symptoms defined Cohort 3 recovery. Measured with immunoSEQ multiplex PCR; TCRdb has only the in-frame clones, and not every one. The sample gives hundreds of thousands of clones, 80% to 90% of which show up once; about 1% is in the top ten. The chain links TRBV3-1 (or the pseudogene TRBV3-2) to TRBJ1-2, with 11 bases matching TRBD1. The specimen sequenced was PBMCs or T cells enriched from blood (not recorded which). This sequence was found in a man aged 18 to 30 who had recovered from COVID-19. This CDR3 reads CASSPAGQGVGYTF. The CDR3 DNA follows: TGTGCCAGCAGCCCCGCGGGACAGGGGGTTGGCTACACCTTC.